What follows is one T cell receptor (beta chain) and its context. The data belong to a study of blood T cell repertoires in COVID-19. Study background: COVID-19 samples collected from the United States, Italy and Spain covered acute and convalescent phases. T cells, B-cell-depleted T cells, or PBMCs supplied cDNA or gDNA.

In the original processing: From reference gene primer amplification, estimates of nucleated cell counts were derived. Repertoires were generated with immunoSEQ multiplex PCR, while TCRdb's copy carries only in-frame clones and drops some. The V and J calls and clone size are taken from that table; D and trimming were inferred from the DNA. The sample has 130,000 or so clones, about 90% seen once. V lost 9 bases, J lost 0 bases, and 12 bases lay in between. Germline-derived CDR1 and CDR2 are MNHNY and SVGAGI (reference sequence). The CDR3 extends over 14 amino acids. The TCR was taken from a man in his fifties with active COVID-19. The sequenced sample was peripheral blood. The chain combines TRBV6-6 with TRBJ2-1; D gene uncertain. The CDR3 coding sequence is TGTGCCAGTTCTCCAGCTAGCTCCTACAATGAGCAGTTCTTC. It encodes CASSPASSYNEQFF.